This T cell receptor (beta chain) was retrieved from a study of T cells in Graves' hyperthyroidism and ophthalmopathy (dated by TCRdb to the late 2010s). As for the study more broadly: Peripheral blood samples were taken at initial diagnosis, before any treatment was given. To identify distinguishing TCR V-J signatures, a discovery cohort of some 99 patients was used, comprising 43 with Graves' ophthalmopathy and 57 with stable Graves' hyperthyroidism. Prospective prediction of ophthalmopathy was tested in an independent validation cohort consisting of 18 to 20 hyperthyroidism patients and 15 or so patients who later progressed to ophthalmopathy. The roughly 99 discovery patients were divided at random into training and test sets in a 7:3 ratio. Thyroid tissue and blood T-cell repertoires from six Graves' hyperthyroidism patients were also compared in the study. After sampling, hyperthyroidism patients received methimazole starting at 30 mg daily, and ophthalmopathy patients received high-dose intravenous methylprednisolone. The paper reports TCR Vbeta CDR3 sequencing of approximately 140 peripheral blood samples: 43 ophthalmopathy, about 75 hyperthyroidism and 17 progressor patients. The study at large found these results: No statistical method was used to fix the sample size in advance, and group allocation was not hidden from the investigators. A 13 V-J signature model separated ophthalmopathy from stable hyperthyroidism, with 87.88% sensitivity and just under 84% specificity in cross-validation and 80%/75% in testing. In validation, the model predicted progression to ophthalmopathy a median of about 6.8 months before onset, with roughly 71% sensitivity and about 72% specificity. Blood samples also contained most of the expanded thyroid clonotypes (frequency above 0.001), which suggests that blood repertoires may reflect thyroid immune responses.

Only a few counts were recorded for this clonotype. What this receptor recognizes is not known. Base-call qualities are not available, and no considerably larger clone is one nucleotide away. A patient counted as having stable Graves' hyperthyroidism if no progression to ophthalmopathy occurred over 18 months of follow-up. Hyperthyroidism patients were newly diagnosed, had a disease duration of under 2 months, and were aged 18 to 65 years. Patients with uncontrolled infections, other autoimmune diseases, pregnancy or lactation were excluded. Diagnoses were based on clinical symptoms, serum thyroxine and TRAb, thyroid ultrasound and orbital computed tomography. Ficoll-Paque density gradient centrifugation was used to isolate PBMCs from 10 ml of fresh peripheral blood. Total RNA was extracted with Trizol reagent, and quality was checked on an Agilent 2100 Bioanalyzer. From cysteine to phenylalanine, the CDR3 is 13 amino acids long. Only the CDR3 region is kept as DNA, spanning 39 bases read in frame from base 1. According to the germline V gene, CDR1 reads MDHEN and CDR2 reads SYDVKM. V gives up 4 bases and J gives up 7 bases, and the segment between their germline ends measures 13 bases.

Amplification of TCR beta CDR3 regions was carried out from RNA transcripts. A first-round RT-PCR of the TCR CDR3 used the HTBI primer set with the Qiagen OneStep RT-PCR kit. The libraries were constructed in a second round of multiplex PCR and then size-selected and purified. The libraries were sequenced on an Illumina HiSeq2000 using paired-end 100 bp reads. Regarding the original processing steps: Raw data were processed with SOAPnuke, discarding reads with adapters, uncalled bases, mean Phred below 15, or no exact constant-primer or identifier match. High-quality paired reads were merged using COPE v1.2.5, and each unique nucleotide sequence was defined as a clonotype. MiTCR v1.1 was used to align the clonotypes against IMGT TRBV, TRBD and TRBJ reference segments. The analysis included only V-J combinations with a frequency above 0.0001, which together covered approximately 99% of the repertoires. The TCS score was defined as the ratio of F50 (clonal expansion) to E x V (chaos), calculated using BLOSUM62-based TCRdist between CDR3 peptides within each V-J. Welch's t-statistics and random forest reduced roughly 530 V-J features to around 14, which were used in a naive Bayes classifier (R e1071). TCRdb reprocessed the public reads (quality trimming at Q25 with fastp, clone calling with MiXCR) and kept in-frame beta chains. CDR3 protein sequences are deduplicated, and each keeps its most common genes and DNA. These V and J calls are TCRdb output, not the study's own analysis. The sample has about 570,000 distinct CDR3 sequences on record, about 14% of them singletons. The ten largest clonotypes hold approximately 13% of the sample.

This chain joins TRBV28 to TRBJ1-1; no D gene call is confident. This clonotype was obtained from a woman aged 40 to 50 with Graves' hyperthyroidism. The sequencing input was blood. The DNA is TGTGCCAGCAGTTCCGGACCGGGAATTGAAGCTTTCTTT. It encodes CASSSGPGIEAFF.